The following is a T cell receptor beta chain sequence with its context. This sample stems from a study of blood T cell repertoires in COVID-19. Study in general: Acute-phase and convalescent COVID-19 samples originated in the United States, Italy and Spain.

The protocol was immunoSEQ multiplex PCR, while the TCRdb copy is restricted to in-frame clones and leaves out a portion. The sample has about 500,000 clones; approximately 86% are singletons. This TCR came from a woman between 18 and 29 years old who had recovered from COVID-19. The sequencing sample was made of PBMCs or T cells enriched from blood (not recorded which).

The CDR3 here is CASSVAGQAAYEQYF. For the CDR3, the DNA is TGTGCCAGCAGCGTAGCTGGGCAGGCCGCCTACGAGCAGTACTTC. The rearrangement joins TRBV9 to TRBJ2-7; D gene unclear. Germline lookup yields CDR1 SGDLS and CDR2 YYNGEE. Trimming removed 0 bases from V and 2 bases from J, with 12 bases in between. The CDR3 contains 15 residues.